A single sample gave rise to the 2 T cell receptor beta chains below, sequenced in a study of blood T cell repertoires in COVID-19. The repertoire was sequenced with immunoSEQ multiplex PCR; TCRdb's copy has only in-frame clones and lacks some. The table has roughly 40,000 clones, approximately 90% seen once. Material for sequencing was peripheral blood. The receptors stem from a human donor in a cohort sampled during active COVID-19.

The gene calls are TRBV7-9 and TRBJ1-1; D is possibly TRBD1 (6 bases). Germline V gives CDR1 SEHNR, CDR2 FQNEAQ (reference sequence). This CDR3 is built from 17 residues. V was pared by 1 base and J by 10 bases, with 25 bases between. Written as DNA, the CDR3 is TGTGCCAGCAGCTTAGTCGGTTCTGGGTCAGGGGTTCTTTCAGCTTTCTTT. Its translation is CASSLVGSGSGVLSAFF.

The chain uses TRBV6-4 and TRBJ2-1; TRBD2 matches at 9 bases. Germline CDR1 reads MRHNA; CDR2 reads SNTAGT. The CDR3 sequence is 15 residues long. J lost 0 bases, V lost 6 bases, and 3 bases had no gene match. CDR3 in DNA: TGTGCCAGCAGCGATAGCGGGAGCTCCTACAATGAGCAGTTCTTC. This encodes CASSDSGSSYNEQFF.